Each of the 5 T cell receptor beta chains below was sequenced from the same sample in a study of human T cells and chemical hapten exposure. The time point denotes: healthy volunteer bleed at 6 weeks. Someone pulled total RNA out of unfractionated whole blood. MiXCR was run by TCRdb on the RACE reads, yielding one entry per CDR3 protein. This table has about 77,000 distinct CDR3 sequences, about 9.2% appearing once. The sequenced sample was whole blood. These TCRs come from a female donor in good health. Some clones in this sample may be carry-over from other donors' samples.

This clonotype occurred a few times. The rearrangement uses TRBV5-6 and TRBJ1-5; 7 bases match TRBD1. Germline assignment: CDR1 SGHDT and CDR2 YYEEEE. Germline trimming cut 0 bases from V and 4 bases from J; bases unmatched to any gene: 4. This CDR3 contains 15 residues. The CDR3: CASSLDRGMNQPQHF. CDR3 sequence (DNA): TGTGCCAGCAGCTTGGACAGGGGCATGAATCAGCCCCAGCATTTT. The full variable domain, with the rest looked up from reference TRBV5-6 and TRBJ1-5, is DAGVTQSPTHLIKTRGQQVTLRCSPKSGHDTVSWYQQALGQGPQFIFQYYEEEERQRGNFPDRFSGHQFPNYSSELNVNALLLGDSALYLCASSLDRGMNQPQHFGDGTRLSIL.

There are many counts of this clonotype. The J gene is TRBJ1-1, the V gene TRBV12-3 or TRBV12-4; D is uncertain. Trimming stripped 6 bases from V and 1 base from J, with 9 bases between. This CDR3 is 13 amino acids long. CDR3 amino acids: CASRRTENTEAFF. The CDR3 DNA is TGTGCCAGCAGAAGAACAGAGAACACTGAAGCTTTCTTT.

This clonotype was seen a few times. This chain uses TRBV5-6 with TRBJ1-5; D gene uncertain. CDR1 SGHDT and CDR2 YYEEEE come from the germline V gene. CDR3 length: 14 amino acids. V lost 5 bases to trimming and J lost 0 bases, with 9 bases between them. The CDR3 is CASSYIGSNQPQHF. The CDR3 DNA reads as TGTGCCAGCAGTTATATAGGTAGCAATCAGCCCCAGCATTTT.

This clonotype was seen ten or more times. V is TRBV7-2 and J is TRBJ2-3, with unresolved D. The CDR3 length is 14 residues. The germline V gene has CDR1 SGHTA and CDR2 FQGNSA. The ends were cut back, 3 bases at V and 6 bases at J, with 13 bases in the middle. The CDR3 spells CASSFPARLDTQYF. DNA for the CDR3: TGTGCCAGCAGCTTCCCAGCACGCTTGGATACGCAGTATTTT.

J is TRBJ2-5 and V is TRBV18; possibly TRBD2 for D (5 bases). Germline CDR1 reads KGHSH; CDR2 reads LQKENI. Trimming stripped 2 bases from V and 5 bases from J, with 9 bases between. This CDR3 is 13 amino acids long. This CDR3 is CASSPGAAETQYF. DNA of the CDR3: TGTGCCAGCTCACCAGGAGCGGCGGAGACCCAGTACTTC.